Listed below are T cell receptor beta chains from one sample, sequenced in a study of cytomegalovirus exposure and HLA in healthy donors. Assay: immunoSEQ multiplex PCR; the TCRdb copy retains only in-frame clones and omits some. Of about 98,000 clones in the sample, less than 90% are singletons; the top ten hold around 6%. Sequenced material: PBMCs. The receptors originated from a young man in good health and CMV-seropositive. Both conserved end residues are part of each CDR3. Each record gives: V gene, CDR3 protein.

V gene: TRBV5-6; CDR3 protein: CASSPGTGTEAFF
V gene: TRBV4-2; CDR3 protein: CASSQDDRTHNSPLHF
V gene: TRBV11-3; CDR3 protein: CASRDQGPSYNEQFF
V gene: TRBV6-1; CDR3 protein: CASSEGPFSGNTIYF
V gene: TRBV29-1; CDR3 protein: CSVEDGDTLYGYTF
V gene: TRBV27; CDR3 protein: CASSSNYYEQYF
V gene: TRBV25-1; CDR3 protein: CASSYPGTDANEQYF
V gene: TRBV9; CDR3 protein: CASSVGRGPNYGYTF
V gene: TRBV11-3; CDR3 protein: CASSLDGDNEQFF
V gene: TRBV7-9; CDR3 protein: CASSLVVTDTQYF
V gene: TRBV5-4; CDR3 protein: CASSSPWTGPSGANVLTF